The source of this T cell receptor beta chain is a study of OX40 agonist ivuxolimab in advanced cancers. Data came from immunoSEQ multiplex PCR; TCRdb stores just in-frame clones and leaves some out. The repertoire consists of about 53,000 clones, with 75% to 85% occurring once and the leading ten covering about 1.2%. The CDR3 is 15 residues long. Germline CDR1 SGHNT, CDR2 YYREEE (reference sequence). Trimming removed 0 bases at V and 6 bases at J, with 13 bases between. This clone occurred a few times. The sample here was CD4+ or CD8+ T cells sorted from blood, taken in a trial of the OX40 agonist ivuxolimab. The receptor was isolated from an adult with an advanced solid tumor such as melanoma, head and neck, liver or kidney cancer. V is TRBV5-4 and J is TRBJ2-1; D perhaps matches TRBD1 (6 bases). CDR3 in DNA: TGTGCCAGCAGCTTGGCGGCAGGGGCTGGCAATGAGCAGTTCTTC. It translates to CASSLAAGAGNEQFF.